Following are 7 T cell receptor beta chains from one sample sequenced in a study of shared clonotypes between healthy human individuals (dated by TCRdb to 2020 to 2021). The library was generated by the immunoSEQ multiplex PCR assay. What TCRdb holds here is the immuneACCESS table cut down to in-frame rearrangements. Part of the clones is not present; checked against another copy, under half of the missing clones reflect an unresolved V gene, and the others are unexplained. This sample comprises roughly 1,100,000 clones, about 80% of them detected only once. The ten most abundant clones make up roughly 1.4% of the sample. The specimen was memory CD4+ T cells sorted from blood. The cell subset or site label on this specimen signifies: CD45RA-negative fraction. The receptor set was obtained from a young man in good health.

CDR3 protein: CASSLYRGGSDTQYF. CDR3 bases: TGTGCCAGCAGTTTATATCGCGGGGGGTCAGATACGCAGTATTTT. The V call is TRBV27, the J call TRBJ2-3; 8 bases are a match to TRBD2. Trimming at V came to 1 base and at J to 4 bases, leaving 4 bases not matched to a gene. Germline V gene sequence: CDR1 MNHEY, CDR2 SMNVEV (reference sequence). CDR3 length equals 15 residues.

Remarks on this clone: This same CDR3 is encoded by further DNA sequences in the sample. The V and J genes are TRBV2 and TRBJ2-5, with TRBD2 identical over 14 bases. Germline values: CDR1 SNHLY, CDR2 FYNNEI. The CDR3 loop spans 14 amino acids. V trimming: 6 bases; J trimming: 4 bases; junction bases outside the gene matches: 1. The CDR3 coding sequence is TGTGCCAGCAGGACTAGCGGGGGGGGAGAGACCCAGTACTTC. It specifies CASRTSGGGETQYF.

The chain recombines TRBV9 with TRBJ1-1; 8 bases fit TRBD1. Germline CDR1 and CDR2: SGDLS and YYNGEE. The CDR3 contains 15 residues. J was trimmed by 3 bases and V by 4 bases; bases with no gene match: 8. CDR3 bases: TGTGCCAGCAGCCCCTTGACAGGGGCGGACACTGAAGCTTTCTTT. This gives the protein CASSPLTGADTEAFF.

This clone was detected only a few times. The sample holds other DNA sequences that translate to the same CDR3. The V call is TRBV18, the J call TRBJ2-3, with TRBD1 matching 9 bases. The CDR3 is 16 amino acids. From germline, CDR1 is KGHSH and CDR2 LQKENI. With V trimmed by 3 bases and J by 1 base, 5 bases remained unmatched. CDR3 nucleotide sequence: TGTGCCAGCTCACCCTTAGACAGGGGGGGCACAGATACGCAGTATTTT. The encoded protein is CASSPLDRGGTDTQYF.

V and J are TRBV6-1 and TRBJ2-7, with 8 bases lining up with TRBD1. The CDR3 sequence is 18 residues long. V shed 4 bases, J shed 4 bases, and the junction held 18 bases outside the gene matches. Germline V gene lookup returns CDR1 MNHNS and CDR2 SASEGT. The DNA for the CDR3 is TGTGCCAGCAGTGGGCCGGGACAGGTTCCTTTTGCCGCTTACGAGCAGTACTTC. Translated: CASSGPGQVPFAAYEQYF.

The rearrangement joins TRBV6-1 to TRBJ2-7; D unresolved. V lost 0 bases and J lost 0, with 12 bases in between. The CDR3 is 16 residues long. Germline V gene lookup returns CDR1 MNHNS and CDR2 SASEGT. The CDR3 reads CASSEAVTVSSYEQYF. CDR3 DNA sequence: TGTGCCAGCAGTGAAGCCGTGACTGTTAGCTCCTACGAGCAGTACTTC.

This sequence joins TRBV2 and TRBJ2-5; a possible D gene is TRBD1 (7 bases). The J call may be mistaken, given a closer DNA end match to TRBJ2-7. The germline CDR1 and CDR2 sequences are SNHLY and FYNNEI. CDR3 length: 15 residues. CDR3 sequence reads: CASRDPQGGPYEQYF. DNA for the CDR3: TGTGCCAGCAGGGACCCCCAGGGGGGACCTTACGAGCAGTACTTC.